This T cell receptor (beta chain) was captured by sequencing in a study of immune cell composition in non-small cell lung cancer. The CDR3 is 14 residues long. V lost 3 bases and J lost 6, with 13 bases in between. Germline V gene data show CDR1 as SGHTA and CDR2 as FQGTGA. The repertoire was sequenced with immunoSEQ multiplex PCR; TCRdb's copy has only in-frame clones and lacks some. The profile shows 15,000 to 20,000 clones, about three quarters of them singletons. Note on this clone: Its specificity is not known.

General study results and limits: It was not proven that tumour-reactive clones equal dominant tumour-associated clones.

Normal lung sampling was at least 3 cm from the tumour, as distant as possible. In addition, the sample was reused for a study of CD4 T cells in lung cancer. That work contributes: Some blood responses might reflect in vitro priming of naive T cells.

The source is a human donor with non-small cell lung cancer. Input material: non-adjacent lung tissue. The rearrangement joins TRBV7-3 to TRBJ2-3; possibly TRBD1 or TRBD2 for D (5 bases each). The CDR3 here is CASSLRGPSDTQYF. DNA for the CDR3: TGTGCCAGCAGCTTGAGGGGCCCTAGTGATACGCAGTATTTT.